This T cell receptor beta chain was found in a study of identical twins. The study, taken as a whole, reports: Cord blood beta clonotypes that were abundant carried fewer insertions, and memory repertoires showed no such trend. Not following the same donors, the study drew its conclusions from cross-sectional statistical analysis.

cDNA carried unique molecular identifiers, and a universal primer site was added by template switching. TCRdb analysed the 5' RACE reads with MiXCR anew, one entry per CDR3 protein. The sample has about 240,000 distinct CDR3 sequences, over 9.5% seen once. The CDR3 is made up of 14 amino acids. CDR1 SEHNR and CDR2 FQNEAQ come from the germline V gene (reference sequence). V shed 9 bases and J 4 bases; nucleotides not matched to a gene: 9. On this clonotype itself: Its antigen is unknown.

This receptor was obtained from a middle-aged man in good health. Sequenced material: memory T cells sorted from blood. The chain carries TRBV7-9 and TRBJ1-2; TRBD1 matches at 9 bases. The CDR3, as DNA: TGTGCCAGTTGGGGACAGGGTGAGGGCTATGGCTACACCTTC. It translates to CASWGQGEGYGYTF.